A single sample is the source of the 21 T cell receptor beta chains below, sequenced in a study of T cells in Graves' hyperthyroidism and ophthalmopathy. Amplification targeted TCR beta CDR3 regions from RNA transcripts. The HTBI primer set was used in a first-round RT-PCR of the TCR CDR3. MiXCR, applied by TCRdb to the multiplex PCR reads, yields one record per CDR3 protein. Of roughly 500,000 distinct CDR3 sequences in the sample, roughly 15% were seen once. Sequenced sample: blood. The source is a woman in her thirties with Graves' ophthalmopathy.

Ten or more counts support this clonotype. The chain recombines TRBV3-2 with TRBJ1-1. TRBV3-2 has pseudogene status. This CDR3 contains 15 residues. CDR3 amino acids: CASSHLGRLDTEAFF. CDR3 coding DNA: TGTGCCAGCAGCCATCTCGGCAGGTTGGACACTGAAGCTTTCTTT.

This clonotype has a count of ten or more. One end of the junction is discordant with germline, which a read error may explain. The chain is built from TRBV5-1 and TRBJ2-7; D unresolved. Germline V gene lookup returns CDR1 SGHRS and CDR2 YFSETQ. This CDR3 has 11 amino acids. The CDR3 region is CASSLEDEQYF. CDR3 DNA: TGTGCCAGCAGTTTAGAGGACGAGCAGTACTTC.

This clonotype was found many times. The chain joins TRBV27 to TRBJ1-5; TRBD1 matches 9 bases. Germline assignment: CDR1 MNHEY and CDR2 SMNVEV (reference sequence). This CDR3 contains 16 residues. The junction had 4 bases not matched to a gene; V was cut back by 0 bases and J by 4 bases. The CDR3 protein is CASSLSIGTGNQPQHF. The CDR3 nucleotides are TGTGCCAGCAGTTTATCTATCGGGACAGGGAATCAGCCCCAGCATTTT.

There are many counts of this clonotype. The genes are TRBV20-1 and TRBJ2-1, with TRBD2 identical over 12 bases. The germline CDR1 and CDR2 sequences are DFQATT and SNEGSKA (reference sequence). The V and J ends lost 7 bases and 4 bases, in that order; junction bases with no gene match: 5. CDR3 length: 14 residues. CDR3 nucleotide sequence: TGCAGTGTCGACGGGACTAGCGGGTACAATGAGCAGTTCTTC. Translation: CSVDGTSGYNEQFF.

The chain recombines TRBV6-2 or TRBV6-3 with TRBJ2-5; 11 bases agree with TRBD2. The trim removed 7 bases at V and 4 bases at J, leaving 11 bases unmatched. Germline V gives CDR1 MNHEY, CDR2 SVGEGT. This CDR3 region has 16 residues. The CDR3 nucleotides read TGTGCCAGCACCATGGGACTAGCGGTATGGGGAGAGACCCAGTACTTC. Its translation is CASTMGLAVWGETQYF.

V and J are TRBV12-5 and TRBJ2-2; perhaps TRBD2 as D (5 bases). Trimming cost V 0 bases and J 4 bases, with 15 bases left between them. CDR1 is LGHNT, CDR2 FRNRAP, per germline. The CDR3 totals 17 residues. CDR3 protein: CASGLVLGGSATGELFF. The DNA for the CDR3 is TGTGCTAGTGGTTTGGTATTGGGTGGGAGTGCCACCGGGGAGCTGTTTTTT.

The CDR3 sequence is CASSATGDSNQPQHF. CDR3 nucleotides: TGTGCCAGCAGCGCGACGGGGGATAGCAATCAGCCCCAGCATTTT. This chain uses TRBV7-6 with TRBJ1-5; D is possibly TRBD1 (5 bases). Trimming left V 5 bases short and J 0 bases short, with 11 bases between. The CDR3 length is 15 residues. CDR1 SGHVS and CDR2 FNYEAQ come from the germline V gene. The full variable domain, rest sourced from reference TRBV7-6 and TRBJ1-5, is GAGVSQSPRYKVTKRGQDVALRCDPISGHVSLYWYRQALGQGPEFLTYFNYEAQQDKSGLPNDRFSAERPEGSISTLTIQRTEQRDSAMYRCASSATGDSNQPQHFGDGTRLSIL.

This clonotype was seen many times. The rearrangement joins TRBV5-1 to TRBJ2-3; TRBD1 is a possible D gene (6 bases). V was cut by 5 bases and J by 4 bases, with 14 bases left in between. The CDR3 is 14 residues long. CDR1 and CDR2 (germline): SGHRS, YFSETQ. The CDR3 sequence: CASSSTGLADTQYF. The CDR3 coding sequence is TGCGCCAGCAGTTCGACAGGTTTAGCAGATACGCAGTATTTT.

This clonotype appeared a few times. The DNA of the CDR3 is TGTGCCTGGGAGGTACCGGGCCCAGCGACCGGGGAGCTGTTTTTT. This sequence encodes CAWEVPGPATGELFF. J is TRBJ2-2 and V is TRBV30; unclear D gene. This CDR3 is 15 amino acids long. Germline V CDR1 and CDR2: GTSNPN, SVGIG (reference sequence). Trimming shortened V by 5 bases and J by 5 bases, and 18 bases separated the two germline ends. Full variable domain (rest looked up from reference TRBV30 and TRBJ2-2): SQTIHQWPATLVQPVGSPLSLECTVEGTSNPNLYWYRQAAGRGLQLLFYSVGIGQISSEVPQNLSASRPQDRQFILSSKKLLLSDSGFYLCAWEVPGPATGELFFGEGSRLTVL.

This clonotype was counted many times. The chain combines TRBV2 with TRBJ2-7; tentatively, D is TRBD1 (5 bases). Germline V gene sequence: CDR1 SNHLY, CDR2 FYNNEI. This CDR3 has 12 residues. V was clipped by 1 base and J by 9 bases, with 10 bases between them. CDR3 nucleotides: TGTGCCAGCAGTGAAGGCCAGGGCTCGCAGTACTTC. This encodes CASSEGQGSQYF.

The chain employs TRBV19 and TRBJ1-5, with 8 bases lining up with TRBD1. CDR1 is LNHDA and CDR2 is SQIVND in the germline V gene (reference sequence). V lost 5 bases, J lost 6 bases, and 12 bases stayed unmatched. This CDR3 is built from 16 residues. Here the CDR3 DNA reads TGTGCCAGTAGTCTATCCCGGACAGGGCCTCCTCAGCCCCAGCATTTT. It yields the protein CASSLSRTGPPQPQHF.

This clonotype has ten or more counts. The J gene is TRBJ2-2, the V gene TRBV27; the D gene is possibly TRBD1 (5 bases). Germline CDR1 is MNHEY and CDR2 is SMNVEV (reference sequence). Between the trimmed V and J ends, which lost 6 bases and 6 bases, there was a span of 14 bases. This CDR3 has 14 amino acids. The CDR3 spells CASRSGQVPGELFF. The CDR3 nucleotides read TGTGCCAGCAGATCCGGACAAGTCCCCGGGGAGCTGTTTTTT.

This chain connects TRBV7-2 to TRBJ2-1; 10 bases match TRBD2. J gave up 7 bases and V 7 bases, and 7 bases lay outside the gene matches. The CDR3 is made up of 14 amino acids. The germline CDR1 and CDR2 sequences are SGHTA and FQGNSA. The CDR3 coding sequence is TGTGCCAGCACCCTAGCGGGAGAACTAAATGAGCAGTTCTTC. Its protein product is CASTLAGELNEQFF. The complete variable domain, with remaining parts taken from reference TRBV7-2 and TRBJ2-1, reads GAGVSQSPSNKVTEKGKDVELRCDPISGHTALYWYRQSLGQGLEFLIYFQGNSAPDKSGLPSDRFSAERTGGSVSTLTIQRTQQEDSAVYLCASTLAGELNEQFFGPGTRLTVL.

This clonotype came up many times. The chain joins TRBV28 to TRBJ2-1, with 8 bases identical to TRBD1. The junction had 7 bases not matched to a gene; V was cut back by 5 bases and J by 4 bases. The CDR3 totals 15 residues. Germline V CDR1 and CDR2: MDHEN, SYDVKM. The CDR3 region is CASSPGQGWYNEQFF. CDR3 coding DNA: TGTGCCAGCAGTCCTGGACAGGGTTGGTACAATGAGCAGTTCTTC.

The chain recombines TRBV7-9 with TRBJ2-7, with D perhaps TRBD2 (6 bases). Germline V CDR1 and CDR2: SEHNR, FQNEAQ (reference sequence). V shed 5 bases and J shed 2 bases, with 13 bases lying between them. The CDR3 is 14 residues long. The chain's CDR3 is CASSPLTGAYEQYF. DNA for the CDR3: TGTGCCAGCAGCCCTCTCACGGGAGCCTACGAGCAGTACTTC. The variable domain in full, completed from reference TRBV7-9 and TRBJ2-7, reads DTGVSQNPRHKITKRGQNVTFRCDPISEHNRLYWYRQTLGQGPEFLTYFQNEAQLEKSRLLSDRFSAERPKGSFSTLEIQRTEQGDSAMYLCASSPLTGAYEQYFGPGTRLTVT.

The J gene is TRBJ2-6, the V gene TRBV20-1, with 8 bases matching TRBD1. Trimming took 6 bases from V and 1 from J; bases not matched to a gene: 2. Germline assignment: CDR1 DFQATT and CDR2 SNEGSKA (reference sequence). The CDR3 is made up of 14 amino acids. CDR3 region: CSARTGSGANVLTF. DNA of the CDR3: TGCAGTGCGCGGACAGGGTCTGGGGCCAACGTCCTGACTTTC.

This clonotype was observed a few times. The rearrangement joins TRBV5-1 to TRBJ2-1; 8 bases align to TRBD2. Trimming at V came to 4 bases and at J to 5 bases, leaving 8 bases not matched to a gene. This CDR3 is built from 15 residues. CDR1 and CDR2 (germline): SGHRS, YFSETQ. CDR3: CASSRTGTSHNEQFF. CDR3 nucleotide sequence: TGCGCCAGCAGCCGCACCGGGACTAGTCACAATGAGCAGTTCTTC.

Remarks on this clonotype: The junction shows a germline mismatch at one end, possibly a read error. This chain uses TRBV5-6 with TRBJ2-1, with D tentatively TRBD2 (6 bases). The CDR3 consists of 13 residues. Germline CDR1 and CDR2: SGHDT and YYEEEE. CDR3 region: CDSSLGLGNEQFF. The CDR3 nucleotides read TGTGACAGCAGCTTGGGACTCGGGAATGAGCAGTTCTTC.

Only a few counts were recorded for this clonotype. The chain recombines TRBV20-1 with TRBJ2-7; a possible D gene is TRBD1 (6 bases). Deletions cut 0 bases from V and 2 bases from J, with 11 bases between. Germline-derived CDR1 and CDR2 are DFQATT and SNEGSKA (reference sequence). The length of the CDR3 is 14 residues. CDR3 nucleotides: TGCAGTGCTAGAGACGGACAGCACCCCTACGAGCAGTACTTC. Protein: CSARDGQHPYEQYF.

The rearrangement uses TRBV2 and TRBJ2-1; 9 bases match TRBD2. The V segment lost 5 bases and the J segment 7 bases; nucleotides outside the gene matches: 18. The CDR3 has 18 residues. Germline CDR1 and CDR2: SNHLY and FYNNEI. CDR3 nucleotides: TGTGCCAGCAGTTACGTTCCCTCAGGAAGCGGGAGGAAAAATGAGCAGTTCTTC. Encoded protein: CASSYVPSGSGRKNEQFF.

This clonotype was recorded at least ten times. V is TRBV20-1 and J is TRBJ1-1; unclear D gene. Trimming left V 4 bases short and J 5 bases short, with 17 bases between. Germline V CDR1 and CDR2: DFQATT, SNEGSKA (reference sequence). The length of the CDR3 is 14 residues. CDR3 residues: CSAKRPGGRTEAFF. CDR3 nucleotide sequence: TGCAGTGCTAAAAGGCCGGGCGGGCGAACTGAAGCTTTCTTT.